These 8 T cell receptor beta chains came from one sample sequenced in a study of blood T cells in healthy people across ages. Sample-barcoded 5' priming and a J-beta primer mix drove a second PCR of roughly 7 to 11 cycles. MiXCR, run by TCRdb on the 5' RACE reads, gives a single entry per CDR3 protein. The data contain 1.5 million to 2 million distinct CDR3 sequences, roughly 32% of them singletons. Sample: blood. These receptor sequences come from a woman in her thirties in good health.

This clonotype was recorded a few times. This chain connects TRBV20-1 to TRBJ2-1; 7 nucleotides agree with TRBD2. The CDR3 extends over 13 amino acids. V shed 4 bases, J shed 2 bases, and the junction held 2 bases outside the gene matches. Germline values: CDR1 DFQATT, CDR2 SNEGSKA (reference sequence). The CDR3 DNA follows: TGCAGTGCTAAGGCGGGGGCCTACAATGAGCAGTTCTTC. Encoded protein: CSAKAGAYNEQFF.

A few counts support this clonotype. The genes are TRBV5-6 and TRBJ2-7, with TRBD1 identical over 7 bases. J lost 1 base, V lost 4 bases, and 8 bases had no gene match. The CDR3 runs to 15 residues. Germline V gene sequence: CDR1 SGHDT, CDR2 YYEEEE. CDR3 sequence: CASSRDGRGSYEQYF. In DNA form, the CDR3 reads TGTGCCAGCAGCCGCGATGGCAGGGGGTCCTACGAGCAGTACTTC.

The chain carries TRBV6-6 and TRBJ1-1, with 10 nucleotides matching TRBD1. Germline loops: CDR1 MNHNY, CDR2 SVGAGI (reference sequence). The CDR3 runs to 15 residues. Trimming at V came to 2 bases and at J to 6 bases, leaving 6 bases not matched to a gene. CDR3 sequence: CASSYVGQGGPEAFF. Written as DNA, the CDR3 is TGTGCCAGCAGTTACGTTGGACAGGGGGGCCCTGAAGCTTTCTTT.

This sequence joins TRBV7-2 and TRBJ1-5, with D unclear. Between the trimmed V and J ends, which lost 5 bases and 3 bases, there was a span of 11 bases. This CDR3 has 14 amino acids. Germline assignment: CDR1 SGHTA and CDR2 FQGNSA. The CDR3 DNA is TGTGCCAGCAGCAAGGAGGGTCCCAATCAGCCCCAGCATTTT. Amino acids: CASSKEGPNQPQHF.

This clonotype showed up just a few times. V usage is TRBV20-1 and J usage is TRBJ2-5; the D call may be TRBD1 or TRBD2 (6 bases each). The closer fit of TRBJ2-7 to the DNA end suggests the J call may be wrong. CDR1 and CDR2 from the germline V gene are DFQATT and SNEGSKA (reference sequence). This CDR3 has 13 residues. The CDR3 reads CSASWGAKNEQYF. DNA for the CDR3: TGCAGTGCCTCGTGGGGGGCGAAGAACGAGCAGTACTTC.

The V gene is TRBV5-1, the J gene TRBJ2-3; weak D call: TRBD1 (5 bases). The CDR3 has 16 residues. V was pared by 2 bases and J by 1 base, with 14 bases between. Germline V gene lookup returns CDR1 SGHRS and CDR2 YFSETQ. CDR3 DNA: TGCGCCAGCAGCTTTAATGTGGCAGGGCGCACAGATACGCAGTATTTT. It encodes CASSFNVAGRTDTQYF.

This clonotype was counted only a few times. At one end, the junction sequence differs from germline, possibly due to a read error. The rearrangement joins TRBV6-5 to TRBJ2-3; 11 bases match TRBD2. Germline CDR1 is MNHEY and CDR2 is SVGAGI. The CDR3 spans 15 residues. CDR3 residues: CASSGPSGGSDTRYF. CDR3 bases: TGTGCCAGCAGCGGACCTAGCGGGGGGTCAGATACGCGGTATTTT.

V is TRBV27 and J is TRBJ2-5, with no clear D. The closer fit of TRBJ2-7 to the DNA end suggests the J call may be wrong. Germline assignment: CDR1 MNHEY and CDR2 SMNVEV (reference sequence). The CDR3 runs 14 residues. In nucleotides, the CDR3 is TGTGCCAGCAGCCGCCGGTTGATGTGGGGCGAGCAGTACTTC. It translates to CASSRRLMWGEQYF.